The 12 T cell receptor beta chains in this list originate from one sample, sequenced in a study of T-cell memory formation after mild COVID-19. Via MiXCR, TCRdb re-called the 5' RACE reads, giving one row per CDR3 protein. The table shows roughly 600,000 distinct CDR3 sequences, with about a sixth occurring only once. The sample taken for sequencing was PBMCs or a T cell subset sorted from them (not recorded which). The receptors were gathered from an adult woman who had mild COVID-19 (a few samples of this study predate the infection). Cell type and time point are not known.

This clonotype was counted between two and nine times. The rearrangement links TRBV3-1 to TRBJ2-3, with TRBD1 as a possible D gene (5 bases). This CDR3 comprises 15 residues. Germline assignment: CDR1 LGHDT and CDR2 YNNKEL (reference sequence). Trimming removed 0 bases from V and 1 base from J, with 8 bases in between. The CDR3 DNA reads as TGTGCCAGCAGCCAAGATGGGGCTGGCACAGATACGCAGTATTTT. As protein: CASSQDGAGTDTQYF.

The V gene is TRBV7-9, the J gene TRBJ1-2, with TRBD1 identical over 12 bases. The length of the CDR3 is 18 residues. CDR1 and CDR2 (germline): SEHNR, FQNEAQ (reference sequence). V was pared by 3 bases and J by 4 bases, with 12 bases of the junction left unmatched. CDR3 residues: CASSLPPGQGAFSYGYTF. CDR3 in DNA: TGTGCCAGCAGCTTGCCTCCGGGACAGGGGGCGTTCAGCTATGGCTACACCTTC.

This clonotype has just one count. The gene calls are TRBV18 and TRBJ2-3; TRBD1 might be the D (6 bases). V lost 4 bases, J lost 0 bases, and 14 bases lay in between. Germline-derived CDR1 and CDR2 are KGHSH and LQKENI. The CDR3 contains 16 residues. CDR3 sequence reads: CASSLRTVTSTDTQYF. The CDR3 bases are TGTGCCAGCTCACTACGGACAGTTACTAGCACAGATACGCAGTATTTT.

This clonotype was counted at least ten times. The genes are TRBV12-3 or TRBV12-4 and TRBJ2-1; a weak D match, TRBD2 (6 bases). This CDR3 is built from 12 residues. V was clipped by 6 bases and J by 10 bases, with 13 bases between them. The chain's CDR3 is CASSPPEGEQFF. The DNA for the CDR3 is TGTGCCAGCAGCCCCCCGGAGGGCGAGCAGTTCTTC.

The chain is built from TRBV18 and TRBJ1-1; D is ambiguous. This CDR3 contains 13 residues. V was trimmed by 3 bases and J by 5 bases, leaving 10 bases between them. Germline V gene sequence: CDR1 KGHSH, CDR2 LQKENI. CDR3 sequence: CASSPSGTTEAFF. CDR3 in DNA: TGTGCCAGCTCACCCTCGGGTACAACTGAAGCTTTCTTT.

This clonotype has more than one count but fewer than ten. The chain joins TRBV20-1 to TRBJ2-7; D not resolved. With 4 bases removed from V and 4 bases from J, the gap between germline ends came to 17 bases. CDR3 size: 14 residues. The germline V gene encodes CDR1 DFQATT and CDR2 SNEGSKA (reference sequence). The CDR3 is CSANRITTGYEQYF. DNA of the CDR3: TGCAGTGCTAACCGTATCACAACGGGTTACGAGCAGTACTTC.

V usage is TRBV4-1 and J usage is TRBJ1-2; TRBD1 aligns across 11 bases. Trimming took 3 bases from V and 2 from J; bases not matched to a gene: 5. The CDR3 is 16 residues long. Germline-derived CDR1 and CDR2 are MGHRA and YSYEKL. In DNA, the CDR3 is TGCGCCAGCAGCCAGATGGGACAGGGGGACAACTATGGCTACACCTTC. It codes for CASSQMGQGDNYGYTF.

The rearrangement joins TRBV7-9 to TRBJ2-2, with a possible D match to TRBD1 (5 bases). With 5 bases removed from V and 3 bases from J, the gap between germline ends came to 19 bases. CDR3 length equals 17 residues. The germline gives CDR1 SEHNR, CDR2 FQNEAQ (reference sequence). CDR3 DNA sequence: TGTGCCAGCAGCGACCCTCAGGGCCCCCTCTACACCGGGGAGCTGTTTTTT. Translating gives CASSDPQGPLYTGELFF.

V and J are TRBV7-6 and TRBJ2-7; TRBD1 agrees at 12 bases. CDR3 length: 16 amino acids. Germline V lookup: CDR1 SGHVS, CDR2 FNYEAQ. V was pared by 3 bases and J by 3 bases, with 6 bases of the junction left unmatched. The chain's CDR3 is CASSLGTGGFIYEQYF. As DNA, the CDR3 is TGTGCCAGCAGCTTGGGGACAGGGGGCTTTATCTACGAGCAGTACTTC. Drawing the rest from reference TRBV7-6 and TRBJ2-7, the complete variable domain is GAGVSQSPRYKVTKRGQDVALRCDPISGHVSLYWYRQALGQGPEFLTYFNYEAQQDKSGLPNDRFSAERPEGSISTLTIQRTEQRDSAMYRCASSLGTGGFIYEQYFGPGTRLTVT.

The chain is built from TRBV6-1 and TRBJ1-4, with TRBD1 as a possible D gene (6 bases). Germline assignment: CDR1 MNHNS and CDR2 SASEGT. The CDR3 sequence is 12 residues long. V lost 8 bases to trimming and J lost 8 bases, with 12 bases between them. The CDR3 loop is CASAGVSEKLFF. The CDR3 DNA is TGTGCCAGCGCAGGGGTCTCGGAAAAACTGTTTTTT.

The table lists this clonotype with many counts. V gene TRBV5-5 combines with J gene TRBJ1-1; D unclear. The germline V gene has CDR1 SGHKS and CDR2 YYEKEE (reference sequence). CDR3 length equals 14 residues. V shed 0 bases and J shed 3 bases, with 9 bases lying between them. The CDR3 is CASSLAGGDTEAFF. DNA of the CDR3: TGTGCCAGCAGCTTGGCGGGCGGGGACACTGAAGCTTTCTTT. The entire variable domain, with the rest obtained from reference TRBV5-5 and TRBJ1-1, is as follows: DAGVTQSPTHLIKTRGQQVTLRCSPISGHKSVSWYQQVLGQGPQFIFQYYEKEERGRGNFPDRFSARQFPNYSSELNVNALLLGDSALYLCASSLAGGDTEAFFGQGTRLTVV.

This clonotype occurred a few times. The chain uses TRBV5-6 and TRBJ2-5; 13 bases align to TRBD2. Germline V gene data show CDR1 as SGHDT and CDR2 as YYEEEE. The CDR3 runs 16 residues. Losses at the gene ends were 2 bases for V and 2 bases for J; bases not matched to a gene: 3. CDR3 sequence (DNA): TGTGCCAGCAGCTTACTGACTAGCGGGAGGCAAGAGACCCAGTACTTC. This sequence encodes CASSLLTSGRQETQYF. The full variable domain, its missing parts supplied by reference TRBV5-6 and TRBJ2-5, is DAGVTQSPTHLIKTRGQQVTLRCSPKSGHDTVSWYQQALGQGPQFIFQYYEEEERQRGNFPDRFSGHQFPNYSSELNVNALLLGDSALYLCASSLLTSGRQETQYFGPGTRLLVL.